These 29 T cell receptor beta chains were all obtained from the same sample, sequenced in a study of OX40 agonist ivuxolimab in advanced cancers. Libraries were prepared by immunoSEQ multiplex PCR; TCRdb keeps only in-frame clonotypes and omits some of them. Of around 84,000 clones in the sample, about 92% were seen once. Sequenced material: CD4+ or CD8+ T cells sorted from blood, taken in a trial of the OX40 agonist ivuxolimab. All receptors derive from an adult with an advanced solid tumor such as melanoma, head and neck, liver or kidney cancer.

The CDR3 loop is CASSRRESLEPQHF. The DNA of the CDR3 is TGTGCCAGCTCACGCAGGGAAAGCCTCGAGCCCCAGCATTTT. V usage is TRBV18 and J usage is TRBJ1-5, with D possibly matching TRBD1 (5 bases). The CDR3 length is 14 residues. The ends were cut back, 4 bases at V and 8 bases at J, with 15 bases in the middle. Germline CDR1 KGHSH, CDR2 LQKENI.

The chain uses TRBV6-5 and TRBJ2-1, with 10 bases lining up with TRBD1. Germline V gene sequence: CDR1 MNHEY, CDR2 SVGAGI. V lost 6 bases to trimming and J lost 9 bases; unmatched junction nucleotides: 11. The CDR3 runs to 15 residues. The DNA of the CDR3 is TGTGCCAGCAGCCTAGTCCGACAGGGGGCCAGTGAGCAGTTCTTC. As protein: CASSLVRQGASEQFF.

This sequence joins TRBV5-1 and TRBJ1-1, with D unresolved. Germline CDR1 is SGHRS and CDR2 is YFSETQ. This CDR3 region has 16 residues. The V end was cut by 3 bases, the J end by 1 base, with 16 bases between. The DNA for the CDR3 is TGCGCCAGCAGCTCCAGACTGGGATCGGGGAACACTGAAGCTTTCTTT. This encodes CASSSRLGSGNTEAFF. Full variable domain (rest looked up from reference TRBV5-1 and TRBJ1-1): KAGVTQTPRYLIKTRGQQVTLSCSPISGHRSVSWYQQTPGQGLQFLFEYFSETQRNKGNFPGRFSGRQFSNSRSEMNVSTLELGDSALYLCASSSRLGSGNTEAFFGQGTRLTVV.

The gene calls are TRBV29-1 and TRBJ2-5; D gene unclear. The germline gives CDR1 SQVTM, CDR2 ANQGSEA. V was cut by 6 bases and J by 3 bases, with 8 bases left in between. CDR3 length equals 11 residues. The CDR3 coding sequence is TGCAGCGTCTACGGTGAAGAGACCCAGTACTTC. This sequence encodes CSVYGEETQYF.

J is TRBJ1-4 and V is TRBV5-1; D may be TRBD1 (6 bases). The CDR3 is 14 amino acids. V gave up 0 bases and J gave up 7 bases, with 10 bases separating them. Germline-derived CDR1 and CDR2 are SGHRS and YFSETQ. As DNA, the CDR3 is TGCGCCAGCAGCTTGGGGACAGACGGTGAAAAACTGTTTTTT. As protein: CASSLGTDGEKLFF.

The chain is built from TRBV7-3 and TRBJ2-4; TRBD1 aligns across 7 bases. V dropped 4 bases and J dropped 4; count of bases not matched to a gene: 7. There are 15 residues in the CDR3. Germline V gene data show CDR1 as SGHTA and CDR2 as FQGTGA. The CDR3 sequence: CASSSTGTAKNIQYF. The CDR3 coding sequence is TGTGCCAGCAGCTCCACTGGGACAGCAAAAAACATTCAGTACTTC.

This chain connects TRBV27 to TRBJ2-7; the D call may be TRBD1 or TRBD2 (5 bases each). There are 15 residues in the CDR3. Germline CDR1 reads MNHEY; CDR2 reads SMNVEV (reference sequence). The V gene lost 1 base and the J gene lost 0 bases, with 10 bases spanning the gap. The CDR3 sequence: CASSLLAGSSYEQYF. CDR3 in DNA: TGTGCCAGCAGTTTATTAGCAGGGAGCTCCTACGAGCAGTACTTC.

This sequence joins TRBV27 and TRBJ2-3; 14 nucleotides line up with TRBD2. V was pared by 3 bases and J by 14 bases, with 7 bases of the junction left unmatched. Germline lookup yields CDR1 MNHEY and CDR2 SMNVEV (reference sequence). This CDR3 has 14 amino acids. The DNA for the CDR3 is TGTGCCAGCAGTTTCCGACTAGCGGGGGGGCCGGGGTATTTT. This gives the protein CASSFRLAGGPGYF.

The J gene is TRBJ1-6, the V gene TRBV19; D uncertain. Trimming stripped 5 bases from V and 0 bases from J, with 5 bases between. Germline CDR1 LNHDA, CDR2 SQIVND (reference sequence). The CDR3 loop spans 14 amino acids. This CDR3 reads CASSEDSYNSPLHF. In DNA, the CDR3 is TGTGCCAGTAGTGAGGACTCCTATAATTCACCCCTCCACTTT.

This chain uses TRBV4-1 with TRBJ2-1; D may correspond to TRBD1 or TRBD2 (6 bases each). The CDR3 is 14 residues long. Germline CDR1 and CDR2: MGHRA and YSYEKL. The V gene lost 0 bases and the J gene lost 9 bases, with 12 bases spanning the gap. The CDR3 nucleotides read TGCGCCAGCAGCCAAGATTTTACGGGGGCTGAGCAGTTCTTC. Translating gives CASSQDFTGAEQFF.

In DNA, the CDR3 is TGCGCCAGCAGCTTTTCTGATCCCCGACAGGATGGCTACACCTTC. Protein sequence: CASSFSDPRQDGYTF. The V gene is TRBV5-1, the J gene TRBJ1-2; the D gene is possibly TRBD1 (6 bases). In germline, CDR1 is SGHRS, CDR2 YFSETQ. The CDR3 has 15 amino acids. V was clipped by 2 bases and J by 6 bases, with 17 bases between them.

The V and J genes are TRBV30 and TRBJ1-6, with D unclear. Trimming took 3 bases from V and 1 from J, leaving 4 bases between them. The CDR3 is 13 amino acids. Germline loops: CDR1 GTSNPN, CDR2 SVGIG (reference sequence). The CDR3 sequence: CAWRGSYNSPLHF. In DNA, the CDR3 is TGTGCCTGGAGAGGATCCTATAATTCACCCCTCCACTTT. The whole variable domain, filled in from reference TRBV30 and TRBJ1-6, reads SQTIHQWPATLVQPVGSPLSLECTVEGTSNPNLYWYRQAAGRGLQLLFYSVGIGQISSEVPQNLSASRPQDRQFILSSKKLLLSDSGFYLCAWRGSYNSPLHFGNGTRLTVT.

V is TRBV11-2 and J is TRBJ2-1; D uncertain. Per the germline V gene, CDR1 is SGHAT and CDR2 is FQNNGV. This CDR3 comprises 15 residues. V was clipped by 0 bases and J by 7 bases, with 13 bases between them. This chain's CDR3 is CASSLDRLGVNEQFF. CDR3 DNA sequence: TGTGCCAGCAGCTTAGATCGGCTAGGCGTTAATGAGCAGTTCTTC.

V is TRBV9 and J is TRBJ2-5; the D gene is possibly TRBD2 (5 bases). Deletions cut 0 bases from V and 4 bases from J, with 13 bases between. The germline CDR1 and CDR2 sequences are SGDLS and YYNGEE. The CDR3 is 15 amino acids. The CDR3 protein is CASSVGKAGRETQYF. The CDR3 nucleotides are TGTGCCAGCAGCGTAGGGAAGGCGGGTCGAGAGACCCAGTACTTC.

This clone was observed a few times. V gene TRBV6-1 combines with J gene TRBJ1-1; TRBD1 matches 7 bases. J lost 7 bases, V lost 4 bases, and 12 bases had no gene match. Germline CDR1 is MNHNS and CDR2 is SASEGT. The CDR3 sequence is 15 residues long. The CDR3 nucleotides are TGTGCCAGCAGTGTAGGACAACAGGGGTATGTTGAAGCTTTCTTT. Protein product: CASSVGQQGYVEAFF.

The gene calls are TRBV28 and TRBJ1-1; D not resolved. This CDR3 spans 14 amino acids. V gave up 2 bases and J gave up 1 base, with 8 bases separating them. Germline values: CDR1 MDHEN, CDR2 SYDVKM. For the CDR3, the DNA is TGTGCCAGCAGTTTAGCACCAGGGAACACTGAAGCTTTCTTT. Its protein product is CASSLAPGNTEAFF.

The rearrangement joins TRBV14 to TRBJ1-1; D might be TRBD1 (5 bases). The germline V gene encodes CDR1 SGHDN and CDR2 FVKESK. Trimming cost V 2 bases and J 5 bases, with 15 bases left between them. CDR3 length: 15 amino acids. Written as DNA, the CDR3 is TGTGCCAGCAGCCAACCCCGGGGCCAAGGAACTGAAGCTTTCTTT. Its protein is CASSQPRGQGTEAFF.

V and J are TRBV2 and TRBJ1-2; D unresolved. In germline, CDR1 is SNHLY, CDR2 FYNNEI. The CDR3 covers 12 residues. The V end was cut by 8 bases, the J end by 4 bases, with 11 bases between. The CDR3 DNA reads TGTGCCAGCGACGATATGGGCTATGGCTACACCTTC. Translating it yields CASDDMGYGYTF.

This chain uses TRBV30 with TRBJ1-4, with unresolved D. Trimming pared 0 bases from V and 3 bases from J, leaving 8 bases between. Per the germline V gene, CDR1 is GTSNPN and CDR2 is SVGIG (reference sequence). This CDR3 contains 14 residues. CDR3 bases: TGTGCCTGGAGTGTGGTTTCATCTAATGAAAAACTGTTTTTT. Its protein is CAWSVVSSNEKLFF.

This chain joins TRBV2 and TRBJ1-1; D not resolved. CDR1 is SNHLY and CDR2 is FYNNEI in the germline V gene. The CDR3 runs to 13 residues. The V gene lost 6 bases and the J gene lost 8 bases, with 16 bases spanning the gap. The CDR3 coding sequence is TGTGCCAGCAGACTGGGCCCCCCGGCGGAAGCTTTCTTT. It encodes CASRLGPPAEAFF.

This chain uses TRBV6-5 with TRBJ2-5; D is possibly TRBD1 (6 bases). Deletions cut 7 bases from V and 5 bases from J, with 8 bases between. CDR3 length equals 11 residues. CDR1 is MNHEY and CDR2 is SVGAGI in the germline V gene. CDR3 in amino acids: CASNRGETQYF. CDR3 nucleotides: TGTGCCAGCAATAGGGGGGAGACCCAGTACTTC.

The rearrangement uses TRBV2 and TRBJ2-5; D may be TRBD2 (6 bases). V lost 4 bases and J 5 bases, leaving 17 bases between the germline ends. Germline lookup yields CDR1 SNHLY and CDR2 FYNNEI. The CDR3 consists of 15 residues. The CDR3 region has the DNA TGTGCCAGCAGTGGGTGGCGTGCGGGGATGGAGACCCAGTACTTC. Its translation is CASSGWRAGMETQYF.

This CDR3 is CASSSRTGGTTGELFF. The CDR3, as DNA: TGCGCCAGCAGCTCTAGGACAGGGGGCACCACCGGGGAGCTGTTTTTT. This rearrangement joins TRBV5-1 to TRBJ2-2, with 11 bases identical to TRBD1. Germline V lookup: CDR1 SGHRS, CDR2 YFSETQ. The J segment lost 4 bases and the V segment lost 3 bases, leaving 5 bases of the junction unmatched. CDR3 length: 16 amino acids. Drawing the rest from reference TRBV5-1 and TRBJ2-2, the complete variable domain is KAGVTQTPRYLIKTRGQQVTLSCSPISGHRSVSWYQQTPGQGLQFLFEYFSETQRNKGNFPGRFSGRQFSNSRSEMNVSTLELGDSALYLCASSSRTGGTTGELFFGEGSRLTVL.

This clone was recorded only once. This chain links TRBV2 with TRBJ1-2, with D unresolved. This CDR3 is built from 14 residues. V shed 7 bases and J shed 4 bases, with 16 bases lying between them. The germline V gene encodes CDR1 SNHLY and CDR2 FYNNEI. This CDR3 is CASTRARSGYGYTF. The CDR3 DNA reads TGTGCCAGCACCAGAGCCCGTTCGGGCTATGGCTACACCTTC.

The rearrangement joins TRBV5-1 to TRBJ1-4; a weak D match, TRBD1 (6 bases). The germline V gene encodes CDR1 SGHRS and CDR2 YFSETQ. This CDR3 is built from 15 residues. The V and J ends lost 4 bases and 3 bases respectively, with 13 bases between them. In DNA, the CDR3 is TGCGCCAGCAGCGGAACAGGGAGGTCTAATGAAAAACTGTTTTTT. Its translation: CASSGTGRSNEKLFF.

This clone was picked up a small number of times. The chain has TRBV18 and TRBJ1-1; 7 bases fit TRBD1. The CDR3 covers 13 residues. V was pared by 8 bases and J by 3 bases, with 6 bases of the junction left unmatched. Germline V gene data show CDR1 as KGHSH and CDR2 as LQKENI. The CDR3 is CASGRQGYTEAFF. CDR3 nucleotide sequence: TGTGCCAGCGGGAGACAGGGTTACACTGAAGCTTTCTTT.

J is TRBJ2-1 and V is TRBV9; D not resolved. The germline V gene encodes CDR1 SGDLS and CDR2 YYNGEE. V was pared by 4 bases and J by 0 bases, with 14 bases between. The CDR3 loop spans 16 amino acids. CDR3 sequence (DNA): TGTGCCAGCAGCCTTCTCCTCTCCGGCTCCTACAATGAGCAGTTCTTC. This codes for CASSLLLSGSYNEQFF.

The J gene is TRBJ2-7, the V gene TRBV9; TRBD1 or TRBD2 may be the D gene (6 bases each). V dropped 2 bases and J dropped 2 bases, with 8 bases sitting between them. Per the germline V gene, CDR1 is SGDLS and CDR2 is YYNGEE. The CDR3 consists of 13 residues. The CDR3 nucleotides are TGTGCCAGCAGCGTGGGGGGCCCCTACGAGCAGTACTTC. Its protein is CASSVGGPYEQYF.

J is TRBJ2-2 and V is TRBV19, with 8 positions matching TRBD1. Germline assignment: CDR1 LNHDA and CDR2 SQIVND (reference sequence). The CDR3 loop spans 15 amino acids. Unmatched junction bases numbered 4, after V lost 4 bases and J lost 3 bases. CDR3 sequence: CASSTWGQDTGELFF. Written as DNA, the CDR3 is TGTGCCAGTAGTACTTGGGGACAGGACACCGGGGAGCTGTTTTTT.